This T cell receptor (beta chain) was found in a study of blood T cell repertoires in COVID-19. Across the study: Acute and convalescent COVID-19 samples came from the United States, Italy and Spain. T cells, B-cell-depleted T cells, or PBMCs provided the cDNA or gDNA that served as material.

The CDR3 totals 12 residues. Trimming removed 7 bases at V and 2 bases at J, with 9 bases between. The germline V gene has CDR1 SGHRS and CDR2 YFSETQ. In the authors' methods: Amplifying reference gene primers gave estimates of nucleated cell counts. Produced via immunoSEQ multiplex PCR; TCRdb's table is partial and in-frame only. V and J calls and clone size are those listed in that table; D and trimming were worked out from the DNA. The sample has 150,000 or so clones; about 79% are singletons. The specimen was peripheral blood. The chain uses TRBV5-1 and TRBJ2-5; tentatively, D is TRBD2 (5 bases). The TCR sequence derives from a woman older than 75 with acute or convalescent COVID-19. CDR3 nucleotide sequence: TGCGCCAGCGGGGAGCTACAAGAGACCCAGTACTTC. Its protein product is CASGELQETQYF.